This note documents a single T cell receptor beta chain sequence. The study ran its PCR with 60 Vbeta and 13 Jbeta primers. Sequencing was performed with immunoSEQ multiplex PCR; in TCRdb, only in-frame clones are kept and a portion is missing. The sample carries roughly 110,000 clones, roughly 73% recorded once. The data derive from a study of cytomegalovirus exposure and HLA in healthy donors. Study overall: HLA-typed donors were the source of approximately 86 million unique TCRs held in an early data release.

The germline V and J ends were trimmed by 0 bases and 2 bases, with 12 bases remaining between them. The germline V gene encodes CDR1 SGHNT and CDR2 YYREEE (reference sequence). This CDR3 spans 15 amino acids. Donors showed nominal health when sampled, although they likely had unrecorded immune exposures. The chain links TRBV5-4 to TRBJ2-7, with D perhaps matching TRBD1 (6 bases). Sequencing was performed on PBMCs. This TCR was recovered from a man between 40 and 49 years old in good health and CMV-seronegative. The CDR3 loop is CASSLGWGRTYEQYF. DNA of the CDR3: TGTGCCAGCAGCTTGGGGTGGGGGCGAACCTACGAGCAGTACTTC.